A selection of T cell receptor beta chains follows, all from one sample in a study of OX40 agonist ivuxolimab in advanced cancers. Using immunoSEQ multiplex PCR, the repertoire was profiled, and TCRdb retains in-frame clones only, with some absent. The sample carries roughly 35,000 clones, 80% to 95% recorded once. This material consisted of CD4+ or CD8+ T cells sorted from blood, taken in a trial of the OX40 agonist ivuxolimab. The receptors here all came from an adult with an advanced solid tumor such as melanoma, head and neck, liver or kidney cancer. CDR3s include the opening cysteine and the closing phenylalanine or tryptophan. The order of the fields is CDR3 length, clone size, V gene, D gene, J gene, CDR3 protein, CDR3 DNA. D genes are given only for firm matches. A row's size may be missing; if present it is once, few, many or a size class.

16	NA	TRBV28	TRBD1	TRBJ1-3	CASSYGQAFSGNTIYF	TGTGCCAGCAGCTATGGACAGGCGTTCTCTGGAAACACCATATATTTT
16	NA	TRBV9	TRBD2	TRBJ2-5	CASSSSGLAGRETQYF	TGTGCCAGCAGCTCTTCGGGACTAGCGGGAAGGGAGACCCAGTACTTC
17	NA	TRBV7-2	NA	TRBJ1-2	CASSLLGPVLRDYGYTF	TGTGCCAGCAGCTTACTCGGACCGGTCTTAAGGGACTATGGCTACACCTTC
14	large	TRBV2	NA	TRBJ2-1	CASQKESGADEQFF	TGTGCCAGCCAGAAGGAGTCGGGAGCGGATGAGCAGTTCTTC
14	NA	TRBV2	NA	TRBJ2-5	CASKWIRGQETQYF	TGTGCCAGCAAATGGATAAGGGGCCAAGAGACCCAGTACTTC
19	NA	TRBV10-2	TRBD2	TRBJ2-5	CASSESKLAGGSPQETQYF	TGCGCCAGCAGTGAGTCAAAGCTAGCGGGAGGGAGTCCCCAAGAGACCCAGTACTTC
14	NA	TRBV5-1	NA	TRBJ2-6	CASRDESGANVLTF	TGCGCCAGCAGGGACGAATCTGGGGCCAACGTCCTGACTTTC
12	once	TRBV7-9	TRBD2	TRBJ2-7	CASSSGGGEQYF	TGTGCCAGCAGCTCCGGGGGGGGCGAGCAGTACTTC
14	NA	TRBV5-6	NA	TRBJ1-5	CASSLGNSNQPQHF	TGTGCCAGCAGCTTGGGGAATAGCAATCAGCCCCAGCATTTT
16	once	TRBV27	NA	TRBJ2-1	CASSFRGGGSYNEQFF	TGTGCCAGCAGTTTTAGAGGAGGGGGCTCCTACAATGAGCAGTTCTTC
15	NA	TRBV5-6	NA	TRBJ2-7	CASSFLRVASYEQYF	TGTGCCAGCAGCTTTCTTAGAGTAGCTAGCTACGAGCAGTACTTC
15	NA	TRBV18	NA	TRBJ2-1	CASSPAERPYNEQFF	TGTGCCAGCTCCCCCGCGGAACGCCCTTACAATGAGCAGTTCTTC
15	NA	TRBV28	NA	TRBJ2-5	CASRLERRGQETQYF	TGTGCCAGCAGACTTGAACGTCGGGGGCAGGAGACCCAGTACTTC
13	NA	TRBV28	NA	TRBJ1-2	CASKEQGNYGYTF	TGTGCCAGCAAGGAGCAGGGTAACTATGGCTACACCTTC
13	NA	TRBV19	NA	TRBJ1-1	CASSLGGAVEAFF	TGTGCCAGTAGTCTCGGGGGGGCGGTTGAAGCTTTCTTT
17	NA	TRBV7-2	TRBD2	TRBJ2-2	CASSLAMTSGLTGELFF	TGTGCCAGCAGCTTGGCCATGACTAGCGGTCTGACCGGGGAGCTGTTTTTT
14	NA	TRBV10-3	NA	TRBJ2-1	CAINFRTDDNEQFF	TGTGCCATCAATTTCCGGACGGATGACAATGAGCAGTTCTTC
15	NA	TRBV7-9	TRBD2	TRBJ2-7	CASSPPSGRMHEQYF	TGTGCCAGCAGCCCCCCTAGCGGGAGAATGCACGAGCAGTACTTC
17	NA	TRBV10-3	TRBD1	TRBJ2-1	CAISDPGTGETGNEQFF	TGTGCCATCAGTGATCCCGGGACAGGGGAAACGGGCAATGAGCAGTTCTTC
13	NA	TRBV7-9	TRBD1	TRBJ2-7	CASSSWTGYEQYF	TGTGCCAGCAGCTCCTGGACAGGCTACGAGCAGTACTTC
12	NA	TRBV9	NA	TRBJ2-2	CASSFSTGELFF	TGTGCCAGCAGCTTCTCCACCGGGGAGCTGTTTTTT
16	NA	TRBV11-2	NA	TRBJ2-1	CASSFGGGSNYNEQFF	TGTGCCAGCAGCTTCGGAGGCGGCTCTAATTACAATGAGCAGTTCTTC